The 3 T cell receptor beta chains presented below share a single source sample, sequenced in a study of Ad26.COV2.S vaccination and SARS-CoV-2 variants listed by TCRdb under 2021. The treatment or condition label of this sample denotes: some 19 received Ad26.COV2.S at low or high dose, single or two shots; roughly 5 received placebo; per-sample allocation not given. Repertoires of vaccine and placebo recipients were sequenced from samples collected on day 63 after the first injection. Library generation was performed with the immunoSEQ multiplex PCR assay. As stored in TCRdb, this immuneACCESS dataset retains in-frame rearrangements with V and J assigned. A fraction of the clones does not appear; measured against another copy, unresolved V genes explain less than half of the discrepancy, and the remainder lacks a known reason. A total of fewer than 400,000 clones appear in this sample, roughly 90% of them only once. The ten biggest clones cover around 5.5% of the sample.

The sample here was peripheral blood, taken in a trial of Ad26.COV2.S vaccine versus placebo. All receptors come from a person aged 18-65 years who received the Ad26.COV2.S COVID-19 vaccine or a placebo.

The V call is TRBV3-1 (or the pseudogene TRBV3-2), the J call TRBJ1-2; no reliable D call. Looked up from germline, CDR1 is LGHDT and CDR2 is YNNKEL (reference sequence). The length of the CDR3 is 14 residues. V lost 0 bases, J lost 4 bases, and 9 bases lay in between. CDR3 protein: CASSQEVSTYGYTF. The CDR3 DNA reads as TGTGCCAGCAGCCAAGAAGTCAGCACCTATGGCTACACCTTC.

The chain has TRBV11-1 and TRBJ2-1; D is ambiguous. Germline CDR1 SGHAT, CDR2 FQDESV (reference sequence). Trimming stripped 6 bases from V and 0 bases from J, with 9 bases between. The CDR3 totals 14 residues. The CDR3 bases are TGTGCCAGCAGGGTACCGAGCTCCTACAATGAGCAGTTCTTC. Protein sequence: CASRVPSSYNEQFF. Variable domain in full (rest from reference TRBV11-1 and TRBJ2-1): EAEVAQSPRYKITEKSQAVAFWCDPISGHATLYWYRQILGQGPELLVQFQDESVVDDSQLPKDRFSAERLKGVDSTLKIQPAELGDSAMYLCASRVPSSYNEQFFGPGTRLTVL.

V usage is TRBV7-8 and J usage is TRBJ2-1; 8 nucleotides agree with TRBD2. The V segment lost 1 base and the J segment 3 bases; nucleotides outside the gene matches: 8. The CDR3 contains 17 residues. CDR1 is SGHVS and CDR2 is FQNEAQ in the germline V gene. The CDR3 loop is CASSLGSSGQIYNEQFF. The CDR3 DNA sequence: TGTGCCAGCAGCTTAGGGTCTAGCGGGCAGATCTACAATGAGCAGTTCTTC.